Shown below are 18 T cell receptor beta chains from a single sample sequenced in a study of CD8+ T cells in alopecia areata. Treatment here: oral pan-JAK inhibitor, 5-10 mg twice daily. Reverse transcription of extracted RNA yielded cDNA, which provided the sequencing template. The repertoire was sequenced with immunoSEQ multiplex PCR; TCRdb's copy has only in-frame clones and lacks some. This sample has about 290,000 clones, with roughly 64% found just once. The sequences come from CD4+ T cells sorted from blood, collected at week 24, from a patient treated with tofacitinib. These receptors came from a human donor with alopecia areata.

The V and J genes are TRBV7-2 and TRBJ2-5; D is uncertain. The germline V gene has CDR1 SGHTA and CDR2 FQGNSA. This CDR3 contains 11 residues. Between the trimmed V and J ends, which lost 4 bases and 6 bases, there was a span of 6 bases. The CDR3 DNA is TGTGCCAGCAGCTCGACCCAGACCCAGTACTTC. This codes for CASSSTQTQYF.

V gene TRBV7-9 combines with J gene TRBJ2-1, with TRBD1 identical over 10 bases. Losses at the gene ends were 3 bases for V and 9 bases for J; bases not matched to a gene: 14. There are 17 residues in the CDR3. Germline V gene lookup returns CDR1 SEHNR and CDR2 FQNEAQ (reference sequence). This CDR3 is CASSFASGTGDTGEQFF. The CDR3 coding sequence is TGTGCCAGCAGCTTTGCTTCCGGGACAGGGGATACCGGTGAGCAGTTCTTC. The full variable domain, rest sourced from reference TRBV7-9 and TRBJ2-1, is DTGVSQNPRHKITKRGQNVTFRCDPISEHNRLYWYRQTLGQGPEFLTYFQNEAQLEKSRLLSDRFSAERPKGSFSTLEIQRTEQGDSAMYLCASSFASGTGDTGEQFFGPGTRLTVL.

The chain combines TRBV27 with TRBJ1-2; 9 nucleotides agree with TRBD1. The CDR3 contains 13 residues. The junction had 6 bases not matched to a gene; V was cut back by 5 bases and J by 8 bases. Germline CDR1 reads MNHEY; CDR2 reads SMNVEV (reference sequence). CDR3 sequence: CASSRDRVGGYTF. DNA of the CDR3: TGTGCCAGCAGTAGGGACAGGGTCGGCGGCTACACCTTC.

This chain links TRBV5-6 with TRBJ2-5, with D tentatively TRBD1 (5 bases). The CDR3 loop spans 15 amino acids. Germline-derived CDR1 and CDR2 are SGHDT and YYEEEE. The V and J ends lost 2 bases and 3 bases respectively, with 14 bases between them. CDR3 nucleotides: TGTGCCAGCAGCTTTGGGTGGGGCAGGGAAGAGACCCAGTACTTC. This sequence encodes CASSFGWGREETQYF.

This chain links TRBV5-4 with TRBJ1-1; tentative D call: TRBD1 (6 bases). The germline V and J ends were trimmed by 4 bases and 4 bases, with 14 bases remaining between them. Germline CDR1 reads SGHNT; CDR2 reads YYREEE (reference sequence). This CDR3 region has 14 residues. The CDR3 loop is CASSRGGAGTEAFF. CDR3 coding DNA: TGTGCCAGCAGCCGGGGGGGGGCTGGCACTGAAGCTTTCTTT.

This chain connects TRBV2 to TRBJ1-2; TRBD1 matches 12 bases. Germline V gene sequence: CDR1 SNHLY, CDR2 FYNNEI. With 5 bases clipped from V and 5 bases from J, the junction kept 12 bases outside the gene matches. The CDR3 runs 17 residues. The CDR3 protein is CASSLSTPGQGAYGYTF. The CDR3 DNA is TGTGCCAGCAGTCTATCCACGCCGGGACAGGGGGCTTATGGCTACACCTTC.

The J gene is TRBJ1-1, the V gene TRBV9; no definite D call. The CDR3 has 14 residues. Germline CDR1 SGDLS, CDR2 YYNGEE. The V end lost 0 bases, the J end lost 3 bases, and 9 bases lay between the germline ends. The CDR3 sequence: CASSVAPWDTEAFF. The CDR3, as DNA: TGTGCCAGCAGCGTAGCTCCCTGGGACACTGAAGCTTTCTTT.

V usage is TRBV2 and J usage is TRBJ2-5, with D perhaps matching TRBD1 or TRBD2 (5 bases each). Trimming stripped 6 bases from V and 1 base from J, with 6 bases between. This CDR3 has 12 amino acids. Germline V gives CDR1 SNHLY, CDR2 FYNNEI. CDR3 region: CASSGAQETQYF. The CDR3 nucleotides read TGTGCCAGCAGCGGGGCCCAAGAGACCCAGTACTTC.

The chain combines TRBV6-5 with TRBJ1-2, with a weak D call TRBD1 (6 bases). V was clipped by 6 bases and J by 8 bases, with 16 bases between them. This CDR3 comprises 13 residues. CDR1 is MNHEY, CDR2 SVGAGI, per germline. The CDR3 region has the DNA TGTGCCAGCAGGATCAGGGGTGCCTCGGGCTACACCTTC. It is translated as CASRIRGASGYTF.

The CDR3 DNA sequence: TGTGCCAGCAAAAGCGGGGAAGGGTCCTACGAGCAGTACTTC. Encoded protein: CASKSGEGSYEQYF. The V gene is TRBV7-2, the J gene TRBJ2-7; 7 bases match TRBD2. This CDR3 spans 14 amino acids. Trimming at V came to 7 bases and at J to 1 base, leaving 7 bases not matched to a gene. CDR1 and CDR2 from the germline V gene are SGHTA and FQGNSA.

This clone came up once. The genes are TRBV29-1 and TRBJ2-7, with a possible D match to TRBD1 (5 bases). The germline gives CDR1 SQVTM, CDR2 ANQGSEA. The CDR3 runs to 13 residues. The germline V and J ends were trimmed by 4 bases and 1 base, with 11 bases remaining between them. CDR3 loop: CSVGLRTSYEQYF. CDR3 DNA: TGCAGCGTTGGCTTACGGACATCCTACGAGCAGTACTTC.

CDR3: CSVETSGADTQYF. Here the CDR3 DNA reads TGCAGCGTTGAAACTAGCGGGGCAGATACGCAGTATTTT. The chain recombines TRBV29-1 with TRBJ2-3, with 10 bases aligning to TRBD2. The CDR3 consists of 13 residues. Germline V gives CDR1 SQVTM, CDR2 ANQGSEA. Trimming cost V 2 bases and J 4 bases; bases outside gene matches: 0.

The V gene is TRBV29-1, the J gene TRBJ1-1; no definite D call. The CDR3 spans 16 residues. V was clipped by 4 bases and J by 4 bases, with 22 bases between them. The germline V gene encodes CDR1 SQVTM and CDR2 ANQGSEA. CDR3 coding DNA: TGCAGCGTTGTTTCCCACTTCAGCCTCTTCGGCACTGAAGCTTTCTTT. It encodes CSVVSHFSLFGTEAFF.

The CDR3 spells CASSPPGLAGGQKQYF. DNA of the CDR3: TGCGCCAGCAGCCCCCCGGGACTAGCGGGGGGGCAAAAGCAGTATTTT. The chain recombines TRBV4-1 with TRBJ2-3; 16 bases are shared with TRBD2. V dropped 4 bases and J dropped 11; count of bases not matched to a gene: 9. Germline CDR1 and CDR2: MGHRA and YSYEKL. This CDR3 spans 16 amino acids.

The genes are TRBV28 and TRBJ1-2; D not resolved. V gave up 2 bases and J gave up 4 bases, with 8 bases separating them. Germline CDR1 and CDR2: MDHEN and SYDVKM. The CDR3 has 13 residues. This CDR3 reads CASSLGGIYGYTF. CDR3 bases: TGTGCCAGCAGTTTAGGCGGGATCTATGGCTACACCTTC.

J is TRBJ2-5 and V is TRBV9; D unclear. The CDR3 runs to 10 residues. The germline V gene encodes CDR1 SGDLS and CDR2 YYNGEE. The V gene lost 7 bases and the J gene lost 3 bases, with 4 bases spanning the gap. In DNA form, the CDR3 reads TGTGCCAGCGGTGAAGAGACCCAGTACTTC. Encoded protein: CASGEETQYF.

This chain connects TRBV30 to TRBJ1-6; the D is unclear. This CDR3 is 15 amino acids long. Germline V gene sequence: CDR1 GTSNPN, CDR2 SVGIG (reference sequence). The ends were cut back, 0 bases at V and 7 bases at J, with 13 bases in the middle. The CDR3 is CAWSVLSRRNSPLHF. Written as DNA, the CDR3 is TGTGCCTGGAGTGTACTATCGCGAAGGAATTCACCCCTCCACTTT. Full variable domain (outside the CDR3, taken from reference TRBV30 and TRBJ1-6): SQTIHQWPATLVQPVGSPLSLECTVEGTSNPNLYWYRQAAGRGLQLLFYSVGIGQISSEVPQNLSASRPQDRQFILSSKKLLLSDSGFYLCAWSVLSRRNSPLHFGNGTRLTVT.

V is TRBV29-1 and J is TRBJ1-1; 11 bases agree with TRBD1. CDR1 and CDR2 (germline): SQVTM, ANQGSEA. V shed 7 bases and J 7 bases; nucleotides not matched to a gene: 5. The CDR3 extends over 12 amino acids. CDR3 sequence reads: CSAGTGGSEAFF. CDR3 nucleotide sequence: TGCAGCGCAGGGACAGGGGGAAGTGAAGCTTTCTTT.